The source of this T cell receptor (beta chain) is a study of response to subunit inactivated influenza vaccine. General study results and limits: Authors suggested seasonal influenza vaccinations each recruit few new T cells.

This clonotype was counted only a few times. Its antigen is not known. TCRdb called the RT-PCR reads again in MiXCR, with one record for every CDR3 protein. The sample shows about 520,000 distinct CDR3 sequences, about 25% of them seen only once. The receptor's source is a man aged 50 to 59 who received an inactivated influenza vaccine. The starting material was CD4+ T cells sorted from PBMCs, obtained more than 4 days after vaccination.

CDR3: CAWSETGVSYEQYF. The DNA for the CDR3 is TGTGCCTGGAGTGAAACAGGGGTCTCCTACGAGCAGTACTTC. The chain carries TRBV30 and TRBJ2-7; 7 bases are shared with TRBD1. The V gene end was trimmed by 1 base and the J gene end by 0 bases; junction bases not matched to a gene: 3. Germline CDR1 and CDR2: GTSNPN and SVGIG (reference sequence). The CDR3 extends over 14 amino acids.